Listed here are 14 T cell receptor beta chains from one sample, sequenced in a study of blood T cell repertoires in COVID-19. Clones were sequenced by immunoSEQ multiplex PCR, and TCRdb holds only the in-frame ones, with some missing. The sample has over 200,000 clones; about nine tenths are singletons. Input material: peripheral blood. All receptors derive from a man in his fifties or sixties who had recovered from COVID-19.

The genes are TRBV18 and TRBJ1-5; TRBD1 matches 10 bases. This CDR3 has 20 residues. V was clipped by 2 bases and J by 5 bases; unmatched bases: 18. Germline V lookup: CDR1 KGHSH, CDR2 LQKENI. CDR3 sequence reads: CASSPRRGTGAKSPDQPQHF. CDR3 DNA: TGTGCCAGCTCACCAAGGAGGGGGACAGGGGCCAAAAGTCCCGATCAGCCCCAGCATTTT.

The DNA for the CDR3 is TGTGCCAGCAGGAACGGGGGTGGGACAGGGTTGGATGAGCAGTTCTTC. Its protein is CASRNGGGTGLDEQFF. The chain combines TRBV6-6 with TRBJ2-1; 9 positions match TRBD1. The V gene end was trimmed by 6 bases and the J gene end by 8 bases; junction bases not matched to a gene: 14. From germline, CDR1 is MNHNY and CDR2 SVGAGI (reference sequence). This CDR3 is 16 amino acids long.

The chain links TRBV28 to TRBJ1-2; 9 bases are a match to TRBD1. V trimming: 2 bases; J trimming: 6 bases; junction bases outside the gene matches: 10. This CDR3 is built from 16 residues. CDR1 MDHEN and CDR2 SYDVKM come from the germline V gene. The CDR3: CASSLVKQGALNGYTF. CDR3 DNA: TGTGCCAGCAGTTTAGTAAAACAGGGGGCGCTGAATGGCTACACCTTC.

The chain links TRBV7-8 to TRBJ2-7; 11 bases fit TRBD1. The CDR3 is 15 amino acids. Per the germline V gene, CDR1 is SGHVS and CDR2 is FQNEAQ. After removal of 6 bases from V and 7 bases from J, the junction contained 11 bases not matched to a gene. The CDR3 DNA follows: TGTGCCAGCAGTTTCCCGGGACAGGGGGGGTCTGAGCAGTACTTC. Protein sequence: CASSFPGQGGSEQYF.

V and J are TRBV6-1 and TRBJ1-1; D remains unclear. Germline V gives CDR1 MNHNS, CDR2 SASEGT. The CDR3 length is 14 residues. The V end lost 3 bases, the J end lost 2 bases, and 10 bases lay between the germline ends. CDR3 DNA sequence: TGTGCCAGCAGTGAGTTGGCGGCAAACACTGAAGCTTTCTTT. Protein product: CASSELAANTEAFF.

The chain links TRBV6-5 to TRBJ1-2, with D possibly matching TRBD1 (5 bases). This CDR3 contains 14 residues. CDR1 is MNHEY, CDR2 SVGAGI, per germline. Trimming removed 0 bases at V and 7 bases at J, with 12 bases between. The CDR3 reads CASSYSRDVGGYTF. The CDR3 DNA sequence: TGTGCCAGCAGTTACTCGCGGGACGTTGGTGGCTACACCTTC.

The genes are TRBV5-1 and TRBJ2-3; 10 bases agree with TRBD2. After removal of 0 bases from V and 1 base from J, the junction contained 5 bases not matched to a gene. The CDR3 is 17 residues long. CDR1 is SGHRS and CDR2 is YFSETQ in the germline V gene. CDR3 sequence: CASSLARGTSGTDTQYF. The CDR3 coding sequence is TGCGCCAGCAGCTTGGCCAGGGGGACTAGCGGCACAGATACGCAGTATTTT.

The V and J genes are TRBV2 and TRBJ2-7, with 8 positions matching TRBD2. Germline-derived CDR1 and CDR2 are SNHLY and FYNNEI. This CDR3 is built from 14 residues. The CDR3: CASGAGRGSYEQYF. CDR3 DNA sequence: TGTGCTAGCGGGGCGGGGAGGGGGTCCTACGAGCAGTACTTC. Full variable domain (outside the CDR3, taken from reference TRBV2 and TRBJ2-7): EPEVTQTPSHQVTQMGQEVILRCVPISNHLYFYWYRQILGQKVEFLVSFYNNEISEKSEIFDDQFSVERPDGSNFTLKIRSTKLEDSAMYFCASGAGRGSYEQYFGPGTRLTVT.

CDR3 sequence (DNA): TGCGCCAGCAGCACCCTGGGGAGGGGGGGAAACAATGAGCAGTTCTTC. As protein: CASSTLGRGGNNEQFF. This chain uses TRBV4-1 with TRBJ2-1; possible D gene TRBD2, 7 bases. The CDR3 extends over 16 amino acids. The germline V and J ends were trimmed by 5 bases and 5 bases, with 19 bases remaining between them. Germline-derived CDR1 and CDR2 are MGHRA and YSYEKL.

This chain links TRBV29-1 with TRBJ2-5; tentative D call: TRBD1 (5 bases). In germline, CDR1 is SQVTM, CDR2 ANQGSEA. V lost 8 bases and J lost 0, with 13 bases in between. CDR3 length: 13 residues. The CDR3 DNA reads TGCAGCTTCACAGGACGGGACCAAGAGACCCAGTACTTC. Its protein is CSFTGRDQETQYF.

The chain joins TRBV11-1 to TRBJ1-1; the D gene is possibly TRBD1 (6 bases). The CDR3 is 15 amino acids. Germline CDR1 SGHAT, CDR2 FQDESV (reference sequence). V shed 2 bases and J shed 0 bases, with 10 bases lying between them. The CDR3 sequence is CASSLWGGLNTEAFF. The CDR3 bases are TGTGCCAGCAGCTTATGGGGGGGCCTGAACACTGAAGCTTTCTTT.

This clone was recorded a few times. The chain couples TRBV2 to TRBJ2-7; 12 bases line up with TRBD2. The CDR3 runs 16 residues. CDR1 SNHLY and CDR2 FYNNEI come from the germline V gene. J gave up 4 bases and V 2 bases, and 6 bases lay outside the gene matches. CDR3 sequence reads: CASSERLAGANYEQYF. CDR3 nucleotide sequence: TGTGCCAGCAGTGAAAGACTAGCGGGAGCAAATTACGAGCAGTACTTC.

The rearrangement uses TRBV5-6 and TRBJ2-7, with a possible D match to TRBD2 (6 bases). The V and J ends lost 4 bases and 4 bases respectively, with 12 bases between them. The CDR3 is 13 residues long. From germline, CDR1 is SGHDT and CDR2 YYEEEE. This CDR3 is CASSPGREYEQYF. The CDR3 DNA follows: TGTGCCAGCAGCCCCGGGAGAGAATACGAGCAGTACTTC.

The genes are TRBV19 and TRBJ1-6; D is ambiguous. V lost 9 bases, J lost 7 bases, and 13 bases lay in between. This CDR3 contains 13 residues. CDR1 LNHDA and CDR2 SQIVND come from the germline V gene (reference sequence). The CDR3 is CARVDRENSPLHF. CDR3 coding DNA: TGTGCCAGGGTAGATCGGGAGAATTCACCCCTCCACTTT. The entire variable domain, with the rest obtained from reference TRBV19 and TRBJ1-6, is as follows: DGGITQSPKYLFRKEGQNVTLSCEQNLNHDAMYWYRQDPGQGLRLIYYSQIVNDFQKGDIAEGYSVSREKKESFPLTVTSAQKNPTAFYLCARVDRENSPLHFGNGTRLTVT.